This passage covers 31 T cell receptor beta chains from one sample sequenced in a study of T cells in Graves' hyperthyroidism and ophthalmopathy. The TCR beta CDR3 regions underwent amplification using RNA transcripts as the source. The primer set for the first-round RT-PCR of the TCR CDR3 was HTBI. One entry per CDR3 protein, called by TCRdb with MiXCR from the multiplex PCR reads. The sample lists around 800,000 distinct CDR3 sequences; roughly 40% were seen once. The sample taken for sequencing was blood. The receptor source for this set is a man younger than 35 with Graves' hyperthyroidism.

There are a few counts of this clonotype. J is TRBJ2-7 and V is TRBV29-1; weak D call: TRBD1 (6 bases). Trimming removed 1 base at V and 3 bases at J, with 13 bases between. Per germline, CDR1 SQVTM and CDR2 ANQGSEA. CDR3 length equals 14 residues. The CDR3 region is CSVEVGQRDYEQYF. The CDR3 DNA sequence: TGCAGCGTTGAAGTAGGACAGAGAGACTACGAGCAGTACTTC.

The CDR3, as DNA: TGTGCCATCAGTCACGGAGGAAATCAGCCCCAGCATTTT. Its protein is CAISHGGNQPQHF. This chain connects TRBV10-3 to TRBJ1-5; unclear D gene. CDR1 is ENHRY and CDR2 is SYGVKD in the germline V gene. Trimming cost V 5 bases and J 4 bases, with 9 bases left between them. The length of the CDR3 is 13 residues.

In DNA form, the CDR3 reads TGTGCCAGCAGTGGGACAGGGGAAGGGGCCAACGTCCTGACTTTC. Protein sequence: CASSGTGEGANVLTF. The rearrangement joins TRBV25-1 to TRBJ2-6, with 9 nucleotides matching TRBD1. The CDR3 loop spans 15 amino acids. In germline, CDR1 is MGHDK, CDR2 SYGVNS. V lost 4 bases to trimming and J lost 4 bases; unmatched junction nucleotides: 2.

This clonotype showed up just once. A junction end diverges from the germline sequence, so it may reflect a read error. V and J are TRBV7-8 and TRBJ1-4; 7 bases match TRBD1. The germline V gene has CDR1 SGHVS and CDR2 FQNEAQ. The CDR3 covers 19 residues. Written as DNA, the CDR3 is TGTGCCAGCACCTTATCCCGATCGTACAGGGGCAGGACTAATGAAAAACTGTTTTTT. Translating it yields CASTLSRSYRGRTNEKLFF.

The V call is TRBV12-3 or TRBV12-4, the J call TRBJ2-7; 11 bases fit TRBD2. The CDR3 contains 16 residues. J lost 0 bases, V lost 5 bases, and 6 bases had no gene match. The CDR3 sequence: CASSQLAGVISYEQYF. The DNA for the CDR3 is TGTGCCAGCAGTCAACTAGCGGGGGTGATCTCCTACGAGCAGTACTTC.

This clonotype occurred a few times. The V and J genes are TRBV5-5 and TRBJ1-1; 9 positions agree with TRBD1. Germline values: CDR1 SGHKS, CDR2 YYEKEE (reference sequence). The CDR3 runs 14 residues. J lost 6 bases, V lost 0 bases, and 3 bases had no gene match. The CDR3 loop is CASSLGTGVPEAFF. CDR3 sequence (DNA): TGTGCCAGCAGCTTGGGGACAGGGGTTCCTGAAGCTTTCTTT.

The rearrangement joins TRBV6-6 to TRBJ1-6; TRBD1 is a possible D gene (5 bases). Looked up from germline, CDR1 is MNHNY and CDR2 is SVGAGI (reference sequence). The CDR3 loop spans 17 amino acids. Deletions cut 5 bases from V and 10 bases from J, with 24 bases between. CDR3 loop: CASSPTNKGTPTSPLHF. In DNA, the CDR3 is TGTGCCAGCAGTCCGACCAATAAGGGGACTCCCACCTCACCCCTCCACTTT.

About this clonotype itself: One end of the junction varies from germline; a read error may be responsible. The CDR3 region is CASSLAGAMNTEALF. CDR3 sequence (DNA): TGCGCCAGCAGCTTGGCCGGGGCAATGAACACTGAAGCTCTCTTT. The chain links TRBV5-1 to TRBJ1-1; a weak D match, TRBD1 (5 bases). The germline CDR1 and CDR2 sequences are SGHRS and YFSETQ. CDR3 length: 15 amino acids. Based on the CDR3 plus reference TRBV5-1 and TRBJ1-1, the full variable domain is KAGVTQTPRYLIKTRGQQVTLSCSPISGHRSVSWYQQTPGQGLQFLFEYFSETQRNKGNFPGRFSGRQFSNSRSEMNVSTLELGDSALYLCASSLAGAMNTEALFGQGTRLTVV.

The CDR3 region is CASSIGATDSPLHF. CDR3 DNA: TGTGCCAGTAGTATTGGGGCCACGGATTCACCCCTCCACTTT. The chain couples TRBV19 to TRBJ1-6, with D possibly matching TRBD1 (5 bases). This CDR3 has 14 amino acids. V lost 3 bases and J 8 bases, leaving 11 bases between the germline ends. Germline assignment: CDR1 LNHDA and CDR2 SQIVND (reference sequence).

This chain connects TRBV7-2 to TRBJ1-1; 7 bases match TRBD1. CDR1 is SGHTA, CDR2 FQGNSA, per germline. The CDR3 runs 14 residues. Trimming cost V 5 bases and J 4 bases; bases outside gene matches: 7. CDR3 residues: CASSGTETLTEAFF. The CDR3 nucleotides are TGTGCCAGCAGCGGGACAGAGACTCTCACTGAAGCTTTCTTT.

The rearrangement uses TRBV20-1 and TRBJ1-5, with 9 bases fitting TRBD1. V lost 4 bases, J lost 5 bases, and 3 bases stayed unmatched. This CDR3 spans 13 amino acids. CDR1 and CDR2 (germline): DFQATT, SNEGSKA (reference sequence). Here the CDR3 reads CSAIRQGDQPQHF. The DNA for the CDR3 is TGCAGTGCTATAAGACAGGGGGATCAGCCCCAGCATTTT.

The chain is built from TRBV11-1 and TRBJ2-7, with D possibly being TRBD1 (5 bases). Germline CDR1 SGHAT, CDR2 FQDESV (reference sequence). This CDR3 region has 15 residues. The germline V and J ends were trimmed by 6 bases and 1 base, with 16 bases remaining between them. In nucleotides, the CDR3 is TGTGCCAGCAGTCCAAGGGGCACCTTTTCCTACGAGCAGTACTTC. The encoded protein is CASSPRGTFSYEQYF.

The V call is TRBV19, the J call TRBJ1-5; D unresolved. The CDR3 covers 15 residues. V lost 3 bases and J 0 bases, leaving 9 bases between the germline ends. Germline CDR1 and CDR2: LNHDA and SQIVND (reference sequence). This chain's CDR3 is CASSITVPSNQPQHF. The CDR3 coding sequence is TGTGCCAGTAGTATTACAGTTCCTAGCAATCAGCCCCAGCATTTT. The variable domain in full, completed from reference TRBV19 and TRBJ1-5, reads DGGITQSPKYLFRKEGQNVTLSCEQNLNHDAMYWYRQDPGQGLRLIYYSQIVNDFQKGDIAEGYSVSREKKESFPLTVTSAQKNPTAFYLCASSITVPSNQPQHFGDGTRLSIL.

This chain links TRBV6-6 with TRBJ1-5; no clear D gene. CDR3 size: 14 residues. Germline V gives CDR1 MNHNY, CDR2 SVGAGI (reference sequence). Deletions cut 2 bases from V and 8 bases from J, with 13 bases between. The CDR3 protein is CASSYVTGTEPQHF. For the CDR3, the DNA is TGTGCCAGCAGTTACGTAACTGGTACAGAGCCCCAGCATTTT.

The chain employs TRBV29-1 and TRBJ2-5; D remains ambiguous. Trimming left V 7 bases short and J 2 bases short, with 14 bases between. The CDR3 is made up of 13 amino acids. The V gene's germline CDR1 is SQVTM and CDR2 ANQGSEA. The CDR3 loop reads CSGGGAKQETQYF. CDR3 coding DNA: TGCAGCGGTGGCGGAGCGAAACAAGAGACCCAGTACTTC.

This clonotype was counted a few times. The chain has TRBV6-5 and TRBJ1-1; D unresolved. With 2 bases removed from V and 5 bases from J, the gap between germline ends came to 12 bases. Germline V gene data show CDR1 as MNHEY and CDR2 as SVGAGI. The CDR3 sequence is 14 residues long. This chain's CDR3 is CASSYEEGGTEAFF. CDR3 nucleotides: TGTGCCAGCAGTTACGAGGAGGGAGGTACTGAAGCTTTCTTT.

This clonotype has just a few counts. This sequence joins TRBV7-2 and TRBJ1-3; D not certain. CDR1 and CDR2 (germline): SGHTA, FQGNSA. CDR3 size: 14 residues. Trimming left V 3 bases short and J 3 bases short, with 9 bases between. The CDR3 coding sequence is TGTGCCAGCAGCTTGGAGACGAGTGGAAACACCATATATTTT. Translation: CASSLETSGNTIYF.

This clonotype occurred many times. The CDR3 DNA reads TGCGCCAGCAGCCTATTGGACAGGGAAGGCTACACCTTC. Amino acid sequence: CASSLLDREGYTF. The chain employs TRBV5-1 and TRBJ1-2, with 8 bases lining up with TRBD1. Looked up from germline, CDR1 is SGHRS and CDR2 is YFSETQ. The CDR3 loop spans 13 amino acids. V shed 4 bases, J shed 8 bases, and the junction held 7 bases outside the gene matches.

The J gene is TRBJ1-2, the V gene TRBV7-3; the D gene is possibly TRBD1 (5 bases). The germline V and J ends were trimmed by 6 bases and 0 bases, with 11 bases remaining between them. CDR1 and CDR2 from the germline V gene are SGHTA and FQGTGA. The CDR3 extends over 14 amino acids. The CDR3 loop reads CASSNQGSNYGYTF. The CDR3 DNA reads TGTGCCAGCAGTAATCAGGGTTCTAACTATGGCTACACCTTC.

This clonotype was seen more than once but under ten times. V is TRBV20-1 and J is TRBJ1-1, with 7 bases that match TRBD1. The V gene end was trimmed by 0 bases and the J gene end by 5 bases; junction bases not matched to a gene: 6. Germline values: CDR1 DFQATT, CDR2 SNEGSKA (reference sequence). The CDR3 has 14 residues. The chain's CDR3 is CSARDRQGDTEAFF. The CDR3 nucleotides read TGCAGTGCTAGAGATAGACAGGGAGATACTGAAGCTTTCTTT.

This clonotype was seen repeatedly, ten times or more. The rearrangement joins TRBV2 to TRBJ1-2; D not certain. Trimming cost V 7 bases and J 9 bases, with 12 bases left between them. CDR3 length equals 11 residues. Germline V gene data show CDR1 as SNHLY and CDR2 as FYNNEI. In DNA, the CDR3 is TGTGCCAGCAACCTGGGAGGGAGCTACACCTTC. Translated, it gives CASNLGGSYTF.

The table lists this clonotype with many counts. The chain links TRBV19 to TRBJ1-3; D not certain. This CDR3 has 11 residues. The V gene's germline CDR1 is LNHDA and CDR2 SQIVND (reference sequence). Trimming took off 8 bases at V and 0 bases at J, with 2 bases between the two ends. The CDR3: CASDSGNTIYF. Here the CDR3 DNA reads TGTGCCAGTGACTCTGGAAACACCATATATTTT.

On this clonotype: This may stem from a read error, because a much larger clone lies one nucleotide away. The CDR3 spells CATKWRWDMNQPQHF. The DNA for the CDR3 is TGTGCCACTAAGTGGAGGTGGGACATGAATCAGCCCCAGCATTTT. The chain joins TRBV19 to TRBJ1-5; possible D gene TRBD1, 6 bases. This CDR3 is 15 amino acids long. From germline, CDR1 is LNHDA and CDR2 SQIVND (reference sequence). V lost 10 bases to trimming and J lost 4 bases, with 20 bases between them.

This chain joins TRBV15 and TRBJ1-4, with 7 bases matching TRBD1. The CDR3 totals 14 residues. From germline, CDR1 is LNHNV and CDR2 YYDKDF (reference sequence). J was trimmed by 8 bases and V by 9 bases; bases with no gene match: 12. In nucleotides, the CDR3 is TGTGCCACAGGGGGCAGGGGGATCGGCGAAAAACTGTTTTTT. Translation gives CATGGRGIGEKLFF. The full variable domain, with the rest looked up from reference TRBV15 and TRBJ1-4, is DAMVIQNPRYQVTQFGKPVTLSCSQTLNHNVMYWYQQKSSQAPKLLFHYYDKDFNNEADTPDNFQSRRPNTSFCFLDIRSPGLGDTAMYLCATGGRGIGEKLFFGSGTQLSVL.

The V gene is TRBV25-1, the J gene TRBJ1-6; TRBD1 matches 7 bases. The CDR3 is 14 residues long. J lost 8 bases, V lost 6 bases, and 7 bases had no gene match. CDR1 is MGHDK, CDR2 SYGVNS, per germline. The DNA of the CDR3 is TGTGCCAGCAGAACTACAGGGGATGATTCACCCCTCCACTTT. As protein: CASRTTGDDSPLHF.

This clonotype was recorded many times. This chain links TRBV4-1 with TRBJ2-5; D gene unclear. V lost 1 base and J lost 5, with 8 bases in between. CDR1 and CDR2 (germline): MGHRA, YSYEKL. The CDR3 sequence is 13 residues long. The CDR3, as DNA: TGCGCCAGCAGCCAAGTCCTCCCTGAGACCCAGTACTTC. It encodes CASSQVLPETQYF.

This clonotype occurred many times. The chain couples TRBV2 to TRBJ2-5, with 7 bases lining up with TRBD1. Germline values: CDR1 SNHLY, CDR2 FYNNEI. J was trimmed by 5 bases and V by 8 bases; bases with no gene match: 8. The length of the CDR3 is 13 residues. For the CDR3, the DNA is TGTGCCAGCTTCCGGGACAGTCGGGAGACCCAGTACTTC. This sequence encodes CASFRDSRETQYF.

The chain combines TRBV10-3 with TRBJ1-6; unclear D gene. V lost 4 bases and J lost 12, with 7 bases in between. The V gene's germline CDR1 is ENHRY and CDR2 SYGVKD. The CDR3 consists of 11 residues. CDR3: CAISGRLPLHF. The CDR3 DNA reads TGTGCCATCAGTGGTAGATTACCCCTCCACTTT.

This clonotype was seen repeatedly, ten times or more. This chain connects TRBV5-8 to TRBJ2-7; D ambiguous. From germline, CDR1 is SGHTS and CDR2 YDEGEE. V lost 4 bases to trimming and J lost 3 bases, with 11 bases between them. The CDR3 extends over 13 amino acids. The CDR3 sequence: CASSPGHDYEQYF. The CDR3 DNA is TGTGCCAGCAGCCCGGGCCATGACTACGAGCAGTACTTC.

The chain has TRBV6-1 and TRBJ1-5, with D possibly matching TRBD1 (5 bases). This CDR3 is 14 amino acids long. Trimming cost V 7 bases and J 5 bases, with 15 bases left between them. Germline CDR1 reads MNHNS; CDR2 reads SASEGT. Here the CDR3 DNA reads TGTGCCAGCACCCTCAGGGTAGCGGATCAGCCCCAGCATTTT. This sequence encodes CASTLRVADQPQHF.

This clonotype was recorded at least ten times. This rearrangement joins TRBV20-1 to TRBJ1-2; weak D call: TRBD1 (6 bases). The CDR3 extends over 13 amino acids. V lost 6 bases to trimming and J lost 8 bases, with 19 bases between them. Germline V gene sequence: CDR1 DFQATT, CDR2 SNEGSKA (reference sequence). CDR3 amino acids: CSAQQGQRRGYTF. Here the CDR3 DNA reads TGCAGTGCACAACAGGGCCAAAGGAGGGGCTACACCTTC.